The 27 T cell receptor beta chains below come from one sample, sequenced in a study of cytomegalovirus exposure and HLA in healthy donors. A multiplex PCR was run with 60 Vbeta primers and 13 Jbeta primers. Clones were read by immunoSEQ multiplex PCR, and TCRdb kept only the in-frame ones, dropping some. The table has over 150,000 clones, more than 80% seen once. The specimen was PBMCs. These TCRs come from a woman younger than 35 in good health and CMV-seronegative.

CDR3 bases: TGTGCCAGCAGCTTCGCAGGGGGCGCGGGGGAGACCCAGTACTTC. Encoded protein: CASSFAGGAGETQYF. The chain joins TRBV27 to TRBJ2-5; 8 nucleotides agree with TRBD1. Germline lookup yields CDR1 MNHEY and CDR2 SMNVEV (reference sequence). V gave up 6 bases and J gave up 5 bases; unmatched junction bases: 11. The CDR3 is 15 residues long.

The rearrangement joins TRBV19 to TRBJ1-5, with unresolved D. This CDR3 region has 15 residues. The V gene's germline CDR1 is LNHDA and CDR2 SQIVND (reference sequence). V shed 2 bases and J shed 0 bases, with 8 bases lying between them. The CDR3 nucleotides are TGTGCCAGTAGTATATCCGGGAATAGCAATCAGCCCCAGCATTTT. This encodes CASSISGNSNQPQHF.

This chain uses TRBV7-9 with TRBJ1-6, with D possibly TRBD1 on 6 matching bases. Germline values: CDR1 SEHNR, CDR2 FQNEAQ (reference sequence). Between the trimmed V and J ends, which lost 5 bases and 3 bases, there was a span of 11 bases. This CDR3 spans 15 amino acids. The CDR3 coding sequence is TGTGCCAGCAGCCCGCCGACAGGCTATAATTCACCCCTCCACTTT. Translation: CASSPPTGYNSPLHF.

The genes are TRBV18 and TRBJ1-6; maybe TRBD1 (6 bases). Trimming took off 2 bases at V and 8 bases at J, with 13 bases between the two ends. The CDR3 covers 15 residues. Germline values: CDR1 KGHSH, CDR2 LQKENI. The CDR3 spells CASSPRRGADSPLHF. The CDR3 nucleotides read TGTGCCAGCTCACCAAGGCGGGGGGCGGATTCACCCCTCCACTTT. Full variable domain (missing parts from reference TRBV18 and TRBJ1-6): NAGVMQNPRHLVRRRGQEARLRCSPMKGHSHVYWYRQLPEEGLKFMVYLQKENIIDESGMPKERFSAEFPKEGPSILRIQQVVRGDSAAYFCASSPRRGADSPLHFGNGTRLTVT.

This clone has just one count. The chain couples TRBV5-1 to TRBJ1-6, with unresolved D. This CDR3 has 16 residues. Germline V gene sequence: CDR1 SGHRS, CDR2 YFSETQ. V was shortened by 4 bases and J by 6 bases, with 17 bases between the two germline ends. This CDR3 is CASSPSHGVGNSPLHF. CDR3 in DNA: TGCGCCAGCAGCCCCTCTCACGGGGTAGGTAATTCACCCCTCCACTTT.

The rearrangement joins TRBV28 to TRBJ1-6, with D unresolved. The CDR3 extends over 13 amino acids. Trimming left V 7 bases short and J 8 bases short, with 12 bases between. Germline V gene sequence: CDR1 MDHEN, CDR2 SYDVKM. The CDR3 region has the DNA TGTGCCAGCAACCTGGGGAGGCATTCACCCCTCCACTTT. Encoded protein: CASNLGRHSPLHF.

CDR3 amino acids: CASSVASGGLETQYF. In nucleotides, the CDR3 is TGTGCCAGCAGCGTAGCTTCGGGGGGCCTGGAGACCCAGTACTTC. The V call is TRBV9, the J call TRBJ2-5; D might be TRBD2 (7 bases). Deletions cut 0 bases from V and 5 bases from J, with 14 bases between. The germline V gene has CDR1 SGDLS and CDR2 YYNGEE. CDR3 length equals 15 residues.

V and J are TRBV11-2 and TRBJ1-5, with TRBD1 matching 7 bases. The CDR3 is 16 residues long. The V segment lost 4 bases and the J segment 6 bases; nucleotides outside the gene matches: 12. Germline CDR1 and CDR2: SGHAT and FQNNGV. CDR3 protein: CASSSNAGTVSQPQHF. The CDR3 coding sequence is TGTGCCAGCAGCTCGAACGCCGGGACAGTAAGTCAGCCCCAGCATTTT.

This rearrangement joins TRBV2 to TRBJ1-5; D unresolved. The germline V and J ends were trimmed by 6 bases and 0 bases, with 6 bases remaining between them. In germline, CDR1 is SNHLY, CDR2 FYNNEI. The CDR3 has 13 amino acids. CDR3 residues: CASSANSNQPQHF. The DNA for the CDR3 is TGTGCCAGCAGCGCGAATAGCAATCAGCCCCAGCATTTT.

V gene TRBV27 combines with J gene TRBJ2-6; D is undetermined. Germline V CDR1 and CDR2: MNHEY, SMNVEV (reference sequence). CDR3 length: 15 amino acids. V shed 7 bases and J shed 3 bases, with 13 bases lying between them. The CDR3 loop reads CASTRTVLGANVLTF. The CDR3 region has the DNA TGTGCCAGCACTCGCACAGTGCTTGGGGCCAACGTCCTGACTTTC.

In its sample, this clone was seen a few times. This sequence joins TRBV25-1 and TRBJ2-1; TRBD2 agrees at 12 bases. With 2 bases clipped from V and 0 bases from J, the junction kept 5 bases outside the gene matches. The CDR3 contains 18 residues. CDR1 MGHDK and CDR2 SYGVNS come from the germline V gene. CDR3 residues: CASSEPPTSGSSYNEQFF. DNA of the CDR3: TGTGCCAGCAGTGAACCGCCGACTAGCGGGAGCTCCTACAATGAGCAGTTCTTC.

This chain joins TRBV5-4 and TRBJ2-5; tentative D call: TRBD1 (6 bases). V was clipped by 5 bases and J by 1 base, with 12 bases between them. CDR1 is SGHNT and CDR2 is YYREEE in the germline V gene (reference sequence). This CDR3 spans 14 amino acids. Written as DNA, the CDR3 is TGTGCCAGCAGAAAATCAGGGGCCCAAGAGACCCAGTACTTC. The encoded protein is CASRKSGAQETQYF.

This chain links TRBV7-3 with TRBJ2-1; a possible D gene is TRBD1 (5 bases). Trimming cost V 3 bases and J 7 bases, with 16 bases left between them. CDR1 and CDR2 from the germline V gene are SGHTA and FQGTGA. This CDR3 comprises 15 residues. Written as DNA, the CDR3 is TGTGCCAGCAGCTTCGGCAGGGCCATAGAAAATGAGCAGTTCTTC. This translates into CASSFGRAIENEQFF.

V is TRBV21-1 and J is TRBJ2-4; TRBD1 reflects the table's D call only, with no check against the DNA. The DNA end is more similar to TRBJ2-5, so the J call may be wrong. TRBV21-1 is deemed a pseudogene. This CDR3 region has 15 residues. CDR3 sequence (DNA): TGTGCCAGCAGCAAAGGCCGGGACAGTAGTATGACCCAGTACTTC. Encoded protein: CASSKGRDSSMTQYF.

V is TRBV7-9 and J is TRBJ1-5, with D unresolved. Germline loops: CDR1 SEHNR, CDR2 FQNEAQ (reference sequence). Trimming removed 6 bases from V and 5 bases from J, with 14 bases in between. The CDR3 loop spans 14 amino acids. CDR3 loop: CASSLPGYDQPQHF. In DNA, the CDR3 is TGTGCCAGCAGTTTGCCGGGGTACGATCAGCCCCAGCATTTT.

V usage is TRBV15 and J usage is TRBJ2-7, with D possibly being TRBD2 (5 bases). The length of the CDR3 is 19 residues. Trimming removed 0 bases at V and 6 bases at J, with 27 bases between. Germline lookup yields CDR1 LNHNV and CDR2 YYDKDF (reference sequence). The DNA of the CDR3 is TGTGCCACCAGCAGAGAAAGTCCGGCGCGGGCACCCCGGCCCCTCGAGCAGTACTTC. Its translation: CATSRESPARAPRPLEQYF. Together with reference TRBV15 and TRBJ2-7, the CDR3 gives the full variable domain: DAMVIQNPRYQVTQFGKPVTLSCSQTLNHNVMYWYQQKSSQAPKLLFHYYDKDFNNEADTPDNFQSRRPNTSFCFLDIRSPGLGDTAMYLCATSRESPARAPRPLEQYFGPGTRLTVT.

The chain recombines TRBV27 with TRBJ1-1; no clear D gene. CDR3 length: 13 amino acids. V was pared by 6 bases and J by 4 bases, with 12 bases between. The germline V gene encodes CDR1 MNHEY and CDR2 SMNVEV (reference sequence). CDR3 coding DNA: TGTGCCAGCAGCCCTGACTTCAGCACTGAAGCTTTCTTT. The encoded protein is CASSPDFSTEAFF.

This clone was observed a single time. The chain couples TRBV6-1 to TRBJ2-7, with TRBD2 matching over 8 bases. Germline CDR1 and CDR2: MNHNS and SASEGT. This CDR3 is 13 amino acids long. The V and J ends lost 6 bases and 3 bases, in that order; junction bases with no gene match: 4. The CDR3 is CASRTGTSYEQYF. As DNA, the CDR3 is TGTGCCAGCAGAACCGGGACTAGCTACGAGCAGTACTTC.

The chain carries TRBV2 and TRBJ1-1; 7 bases are a match to TRBD1. Germline CDR1 SNHLY, CDR2 FYNNEI. This CDR3 region has 12 residues. Germline trimming cut 6 bases from V and 5 bases from J; bases unmatched to any gene: 3. The CDR3 region has the DNA TGTGCCAGCAGAACAGGGGTTACTGAAGCTTTCTTT. Its translation is CASRTGVTEAFF.

This chain uses TRBV29-1 with TRBJ2-1; maybe TRBD2 (5 bases). This CDR3 is 11 amino acids long. CDR1 and CDR2 from the germline V gene are SQVTM and ANQGSEA. V shed 8 bases and J shed 4 bases, with 9 bases lying between them. The CDR3 DNA reads TGCAGCTCGAGGGATTACAATGAGCAGTTCTTC. It is translated as CSSRDYNEQFF.

The V and J genes are TRBV2 and TRBJ2-2; a possible D gene is TRBD1 (6 bases). The germline gives CDR1 SNHLY, CDR2 FYNNEI. The length of the CDR3 is 16 residues. Trimming pared 7 bases from V and 1 base from J, leaving 16 bases between. CDR3 protein: CASTEVGTMNTGELFF. CDR3 DNA sequence: TGTGCCAGCACCGAGGTTGGGACAATGAACACCGGGGAGCTGTTTTTT.

The rearrangement uses TRBV20-1 and TRBJ2-7; D is unclear. V shed 5 bases and J shed 9 bases, with 5 bases lying between them. CDR1 is DFQATT, CDR2 SNEGSKA, per germline (reference sequence). The CDR3 has 8 amino acids. CDR3 coding DNA: TGCAGTGCTGTTCGGCAGTACTTC. This codes for CSAVRQYF.

In this sample, this clone turned up a few times. The V and J genes are TRBV4-1 and TRBJ2-2; D gene uncertain. Trimming cost V 1 base and J 7 bases, with 10 bases left between them. Germline loops: CDR1 MGHRA, CDR2 YSYEKL. This CDR3 has 14 residues. The CDR3 region is CASSQAAFGGELFF. DNA of the CDR3: TGCGCCAGCAGCCAAGCCGCCTTCGGCGGGGAGCTGTTTTTT.

This clone has only one observation. CDR3 DNA: TGTGCCAGCTCACTTGGACAGGGCAATGAGCAGTTCTTC. This translates into CASSLGQGNEQFF. The chain links TRBV18 to TRBJ2-1; 8 bases are a match to TRBD1. Germline CDR1 reads KGHSH; CDR2 reads LQKENI. Losses at the gene ends were 4 bases for V and 6 bases for J; bases not matched to a gene: 2. CDR3 length equals 13 residues. The full variable domain, its missing parts supplied by reference TRBV18 and TRBJ2-1, is NAGVMQNPRHLVRRRGQEARLRCSPMKGHSHVYWYRQLPEEGLKFMVYLQKENIIDESGMPKERFSAEFPKEGPSILRIQQVVRGDSAAYFCASSLGQGNEQFFGPGTRLTVL.

In its sample, this clone was seen once. Other nucleotide sequences in the sample specify the same CDR3. The J gene is TRBJ2-5, the V gene TRBV2, with D perhaps matching TRBD2 (5 bases). The CDR3 covers 16 residues. Trimming took off 3 bases at V and 5 bases at J, with 19 bases between the two ends. CDR1 SNHLY and CDR2 FYNNEI come from the germline V gene. CDR3 bases: TGTGCCAGCAGTGATTCAGTAATAGCGAGAAAGGAGACCCAGTACTTC. Translated: CASSDSVIARKETQYF.

In DNA form, the CDR3 reads TGTGCCAGCAGTGAATTAGTCAGCAGGGTCTACGAGCAGTACTTC. Translated, it gives CASSELVSRVYEQYF. The V call is TRBV6-1, the J call TRBJ2-7; D perhaps matches TRBD1 (5 bases). The germline V and J ends were trimmed by 2 bases and 3 bases, with 14 bases remaining between them. The CDR3 is 15 amino acids. The germline gives CDR1 MNHNS, CDR2 SASEGT.

The chain joins TRBV5-1 to TRBJ2-7; D is possibly TRBD2 (5 bases). The CDR3 has 15 residues. The germline V gene encodes CDR1 SGHRS and CDR2 YFSETQ. Trimming stripped 2 bases from V and 2 bases from J, with 14 bases between. CDR3 loop: CASSLAAGSAYEQYF. Written as DNA, the CDR3 is TGCGCCAGCAGCTTAGCGGCAGGTTCGGCCTACGAGCAGTACTTC.